This T cell receptor (beta chain) was sequenced during a study of blood T cells in healthy people across ages (dated by TCRdb to between 2014 and 2017). In the study overall: Template switching captured roughly one uniquely barcoded TCR beta cDNA molecule per two T cells in model experiments. Using deep sequencing normalized with unique cDNA molecular identifiers, the study measured how TCR beta repertoire diversity changes with age. Four age groups were formed from the donors: young (average around 15 years), middle-aged (less than 40), aged (approximately 60) and long-lived (less than 85). To avoid experimental bias, donors of different ages were distributed randomly across sequencing lanes. Using the same blood draw, the study looked at two additional independent replicas of 1 million unique cDNA reads for two donors, one aged 18 to 30 and the other aged 80 or older.

The receptor library was made with 5' RACE. Data came from an Illumina HiSeq 2500. A second PCR of about 7 to 12 cycles was performed with a sample-barcoded 5' primer and a J-beta primer mix. Each TCR beta cDNA molecule received a unique molecular identifier from a template-switch 5' adaptor carrying 12 random nucleotides. At least 2.5 million CDR3-containing paired-end reads were obtained from each sample. The Mint cDNA synthesis kit, primed by a TRBC-specific oligonucleotide, was used to synthesize first-strand cDNA from all RNA. Following uracil-DNA glycosylase treatment, all cDNA underwent a first 18-cycle PCR with the universal primers M1SS and BC2_uni_R. The authors' analysis ran thus. Each sample was normalized by randomly selecting 1 million high-quality reads, each carrying a distinct molecular identifier. Reads sharing molecular identifiers were discarded rather than binned into consensus sequences. MiTCR, set to a Q25 quality threshold and the strictest error-elimination algorithm, was used for CDR3 identification, clonotype clustering and error correction. Lower-bound total TCR beta diversity was estimated with a nonparametric unseen species model using Euler transformation. Starting from the raw public reads, TCRdb applied fastp trimming at Q25, assembled clones with MiXCR and retained in-frame beta chains. Entries are consolidated by CDR3 protein sequence, retaining the most common genes and DNA. These V and J calls originate from TCRdb's pipeline instead of the authors' own analysis. Across this sample there are over 1.5 million distinct CDR3 sequences, with less than 50% seen only once. Less than 2.5% of the sample lies in the top ten.

As regards this clonotype: Its recognized antigen is unknown. The sample holds no much larger clone one base away, and base qualities are not on file.

The 39 donors, aged roughly 6 to 95 years, were systemically healthy Caucasian individuals from Russia. Each donor gave ten milliliters of peripheral blood, collected into EDTA-treated Vacutainer tubes. Ficoll-Paque density-gradient centrifugation was used to isolate PBMCs, with at least 7 million per sample. Trizol reagent was used to extract total RNA from PBMCs, with at least 6 micrograms per sample. For every donor, an aliquot of PBMCs went through flow cytometry to measure the percentages of naive CD45RAhigh/CD27high T cells. CDR1 and CDR2, looked up from the germline V gene (reference sequence), are DFQATT and SNEGSKA. The CDR3 contains 12 residues, cysteine and phenylalanine counted. Only the CDR3 portion is preserved as DNA: 36 bases, with reading frame beginning at the first base. V gives up 3 bases and J gives up 3 bases, and the segment between their germline ends measures 9 bases. Study-level results and caveats: Bulk unsorted PBMC profiling prevented conclusive comparison of naive and antigen-experienced compartments. A strong correlation was found between observed TCR beta diversity and the percentage of naive T cells measured by flow cytometry. The CMV infection status of donors was not known, potentially confounding age-related changes in expanded clonotypes. Observed TCR beta diversity per million T cells fell roughly linearly with age, and a significant reduction was already apparent by age around 39. Total diversity estimates from one million sequenced T cells were considered lower bounds and underestimates. Compared with the aged group, more naive CD4+ T cells, fewer expanded clones and increased TCR diversity were shown by the long-lived group, suggesting age selection.

The chain links TRBV20-1 with TRBJ2-7; the D region possibly corresponds to TRBD1 (5 bases align). This sequence was found in a woman aged 40 to 49 in good health. The specimen was blood. CDR3 region: CSASPGLYEQYF. DNA sequence: TGCAGTGCTAGTCCAGGGCTCTACGAGCAGTACTTC.